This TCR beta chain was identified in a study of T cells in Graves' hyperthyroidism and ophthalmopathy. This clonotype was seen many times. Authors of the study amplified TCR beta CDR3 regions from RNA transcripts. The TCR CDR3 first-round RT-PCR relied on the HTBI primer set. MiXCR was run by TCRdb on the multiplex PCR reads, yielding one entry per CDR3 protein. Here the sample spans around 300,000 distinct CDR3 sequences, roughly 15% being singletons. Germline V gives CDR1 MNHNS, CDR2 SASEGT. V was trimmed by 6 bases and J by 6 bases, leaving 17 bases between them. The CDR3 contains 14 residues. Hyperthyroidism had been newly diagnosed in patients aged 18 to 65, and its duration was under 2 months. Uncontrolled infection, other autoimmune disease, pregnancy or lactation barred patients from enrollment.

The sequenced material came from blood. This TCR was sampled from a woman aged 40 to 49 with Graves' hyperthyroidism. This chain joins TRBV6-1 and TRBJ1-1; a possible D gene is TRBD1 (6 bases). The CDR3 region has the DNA TGTGCCAGCAGGAAGGCAGGGGTAATTGCTGAAGCTTTCTTT. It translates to CASRKAGVIAEAFF.